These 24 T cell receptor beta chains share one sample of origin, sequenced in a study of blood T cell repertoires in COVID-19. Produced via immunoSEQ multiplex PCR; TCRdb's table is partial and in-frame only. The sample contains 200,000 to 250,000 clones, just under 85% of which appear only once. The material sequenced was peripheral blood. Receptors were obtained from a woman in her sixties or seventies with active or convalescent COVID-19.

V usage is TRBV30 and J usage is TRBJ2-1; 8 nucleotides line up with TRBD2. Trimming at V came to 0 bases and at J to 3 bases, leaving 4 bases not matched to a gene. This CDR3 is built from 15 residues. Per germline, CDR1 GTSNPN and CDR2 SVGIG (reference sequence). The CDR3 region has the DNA TGTGCCTGGAGTGTACTTGCGGGAGGCTACAATGAGCAGTTCTTC. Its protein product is CAWSVLAGGYNEQFF.

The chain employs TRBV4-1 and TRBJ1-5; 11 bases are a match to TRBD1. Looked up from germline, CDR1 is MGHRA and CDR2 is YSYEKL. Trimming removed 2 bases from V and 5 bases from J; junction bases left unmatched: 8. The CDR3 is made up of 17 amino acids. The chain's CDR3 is CASSQSGTGGFHQPQHF. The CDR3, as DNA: TGCGCCAGCAGCCAATCGGGGACAGGGGGGTTTCATCAGCCCCAGCATTTT.

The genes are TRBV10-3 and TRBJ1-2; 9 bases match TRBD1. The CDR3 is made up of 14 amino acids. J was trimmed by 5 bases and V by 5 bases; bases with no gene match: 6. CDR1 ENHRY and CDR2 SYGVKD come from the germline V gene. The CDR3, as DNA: TGTGCCATCAGTCCACAGGGGGCGGGATATGGCTACACCTTC. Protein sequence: CAISPQGAGYGYTF.

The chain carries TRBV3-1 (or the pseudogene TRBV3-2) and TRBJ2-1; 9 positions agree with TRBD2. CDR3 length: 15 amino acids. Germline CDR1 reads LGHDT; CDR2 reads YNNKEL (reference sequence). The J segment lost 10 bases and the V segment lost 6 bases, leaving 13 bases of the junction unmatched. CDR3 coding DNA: TGTGCCAGCAGTCGGCGGCTAGCGGGAATTGGAGAGCAGTTCTTC. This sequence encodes CASSRRLAGIGEQFF.

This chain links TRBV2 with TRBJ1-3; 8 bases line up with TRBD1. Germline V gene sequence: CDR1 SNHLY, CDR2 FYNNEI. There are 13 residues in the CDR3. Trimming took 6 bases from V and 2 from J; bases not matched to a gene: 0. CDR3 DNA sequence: TGTGCCAGCAGGGACAGGGCTGGAAACACCATATATTTT. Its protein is CASRDRAGNTIYF.

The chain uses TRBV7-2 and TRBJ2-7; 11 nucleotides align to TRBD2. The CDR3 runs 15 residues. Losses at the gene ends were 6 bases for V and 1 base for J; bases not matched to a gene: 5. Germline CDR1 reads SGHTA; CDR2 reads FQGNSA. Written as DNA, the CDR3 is TGTGCCAGCAGTTCACTAGCGGGGGCATCCTACGAGCAGTACGTC. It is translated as CASSSLAGASYEQYV.

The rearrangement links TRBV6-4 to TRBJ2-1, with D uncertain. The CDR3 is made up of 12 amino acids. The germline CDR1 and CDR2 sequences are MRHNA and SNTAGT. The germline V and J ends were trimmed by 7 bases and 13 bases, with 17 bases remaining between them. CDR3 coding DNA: TGTGCCAGCACCAAAAGTGGGCGCCCTCAGTTCTTC. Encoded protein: CASTKSGRPQFF.

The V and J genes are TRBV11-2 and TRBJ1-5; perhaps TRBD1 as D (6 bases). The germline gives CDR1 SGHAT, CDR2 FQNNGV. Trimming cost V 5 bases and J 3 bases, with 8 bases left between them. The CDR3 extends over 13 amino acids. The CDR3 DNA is TGTGCCAGCAGCAGACAGGTCAATCAGCCCCAGCATTTT. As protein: CASSRQVNQPQHF.

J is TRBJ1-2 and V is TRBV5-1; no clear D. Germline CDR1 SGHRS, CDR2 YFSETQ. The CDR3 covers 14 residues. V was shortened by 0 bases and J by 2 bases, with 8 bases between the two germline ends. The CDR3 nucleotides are TGCGCCAGCAGCTTGGTGCCAGAAAACTATGGCTACACCTTC. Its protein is CASSLVPENYGYTF.

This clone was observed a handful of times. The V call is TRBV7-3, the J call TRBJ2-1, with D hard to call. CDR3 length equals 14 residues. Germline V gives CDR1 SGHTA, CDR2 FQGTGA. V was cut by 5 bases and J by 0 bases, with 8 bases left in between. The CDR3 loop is CASSQQSSYNEQFF. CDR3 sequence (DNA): TGTGCCAGCAGCCAACAAAGCTCCTACAATGAGCAGTTCTTC. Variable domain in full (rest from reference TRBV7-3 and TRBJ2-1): GAGVSQTPSNKVTEKGKYVELRCDPISGHTALYWYRQSLGQGPEFLIYFQGTGAADDSGLPNDRFFAVRPEGSVSTLKIQRTERGDSAVYLCASSQQSSYNEQFFGPGTRLTVL.

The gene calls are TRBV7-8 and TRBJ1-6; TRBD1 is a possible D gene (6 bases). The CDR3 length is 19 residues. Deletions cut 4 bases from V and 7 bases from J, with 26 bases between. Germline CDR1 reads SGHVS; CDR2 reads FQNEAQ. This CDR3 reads CASSSTSRARGTRNSPLHF. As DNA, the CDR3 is TGTGCCAGCAGCTCGACATCCCGGGCGAGGGGGACGAGAAATTCACCCCTCCACTTT.

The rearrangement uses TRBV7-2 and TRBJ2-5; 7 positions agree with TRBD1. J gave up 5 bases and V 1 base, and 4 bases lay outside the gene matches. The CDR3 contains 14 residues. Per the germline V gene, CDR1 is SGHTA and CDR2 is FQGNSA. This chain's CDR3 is CASSLERGRETQYF. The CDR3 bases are TGTGCCAGCAGCTTAGAGAGGGGGCGGGAGACCCAGTACTTC.

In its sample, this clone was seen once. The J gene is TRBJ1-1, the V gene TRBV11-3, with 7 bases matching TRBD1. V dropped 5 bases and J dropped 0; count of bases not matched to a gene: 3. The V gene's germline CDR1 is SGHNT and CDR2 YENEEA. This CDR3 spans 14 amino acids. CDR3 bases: TGTGCCAGCAGCCCGGGGACAGTGAACACTGAAGCTTTCTTT. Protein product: CASSPGTVNTEAFF.

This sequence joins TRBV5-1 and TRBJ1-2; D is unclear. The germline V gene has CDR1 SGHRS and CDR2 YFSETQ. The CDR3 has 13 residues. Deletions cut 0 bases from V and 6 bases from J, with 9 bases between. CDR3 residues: CASSLGGGHGYTF. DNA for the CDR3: TGCGCCAGCAGCTTGGGCGGAGGGCATGGCTACACCTTC.

In DNA form, the CDR3 reads TGTGCCAGCAGCTTGGGACTAGCGGGACAGCAGTTCTTC. This gives the protein CASSLGLAGQQFF. The genes are TRBV5-8 and TRBJ2-1, with 11 nucleotides matching TRBD2. V lost 0 bases, J lost 11 bases, and 1 base stayed unmatched. Germline lookup yields CDR1 SGHTS and CDR2 YDEGEE. This CDR3 spans 13 amino acids. The full variable domain, with the rest looked up from reference TRBV5-8 and TRBJ2-1, is EAGVTQSPTHLIKTRGQQATLRCSPISGHTSVYWYQQALGLGLQFLLWYDEGEERNRGNFPPRFSGRQFPNYSSELNVNALELEDSALYLCASSLGLAGQQFFGPGTRLTVL.

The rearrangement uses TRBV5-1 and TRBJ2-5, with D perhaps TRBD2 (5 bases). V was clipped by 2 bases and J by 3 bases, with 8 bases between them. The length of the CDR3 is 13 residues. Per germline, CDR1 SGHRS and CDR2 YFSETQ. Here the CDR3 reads CASSFSGEETQYF. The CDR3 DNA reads TGCGCCAGCAGCTTCTCCGGGGAAGAGACCCAGTACTTC.

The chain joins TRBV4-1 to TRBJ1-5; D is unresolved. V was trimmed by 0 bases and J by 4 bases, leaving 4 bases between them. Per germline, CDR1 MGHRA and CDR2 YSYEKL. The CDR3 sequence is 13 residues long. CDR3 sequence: CASSQDNNQPQHF. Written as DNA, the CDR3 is TGCGCCAGCAGCCAAGATAATAATCAGCCCCAGCATTTT.

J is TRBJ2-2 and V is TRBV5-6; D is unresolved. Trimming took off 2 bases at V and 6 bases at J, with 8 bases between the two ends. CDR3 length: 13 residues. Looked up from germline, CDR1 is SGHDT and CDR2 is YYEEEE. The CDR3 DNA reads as TGTGCCAGCAGCTTCCTAGAGGCCGGGGAGCTGTTTTTT. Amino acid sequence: CASSFLEAGELFF.

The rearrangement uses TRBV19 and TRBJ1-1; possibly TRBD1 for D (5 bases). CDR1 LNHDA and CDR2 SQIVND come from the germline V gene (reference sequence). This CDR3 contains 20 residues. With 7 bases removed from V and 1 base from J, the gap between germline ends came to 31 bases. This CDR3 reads CASTGPGVGVNRRSNTEAFF. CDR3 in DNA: TGTGCCAGTACCGGCCCGGGGGTAGGGGTCAATAGACGGTCGAACACTGAAGCTTTCTTT.

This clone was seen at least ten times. CDR3 residues: CASGPDFPPLHF. The CDR3 DNA is TGTGCCAGCGGCCCGGACTTTCCCCCCCTCCACTTT. The genes are TRBV6-5 and TRBJ1-6, with no clear D. CDR1 is MNHEY and CDR2 is SVGAGI in the germline V gene. This CDR3 has 12 residues. The V end was cut by 8 bases, the J end by 13 bases, with 15 bases between.

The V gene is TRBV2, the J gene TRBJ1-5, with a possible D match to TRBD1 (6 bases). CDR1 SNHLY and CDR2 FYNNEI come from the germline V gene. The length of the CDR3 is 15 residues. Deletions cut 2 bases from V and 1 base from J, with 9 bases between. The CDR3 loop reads CASSEFQGSNQPQHF. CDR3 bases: TGTGCCAGCAGTGAATTTCAGGGGAGCAATCAGCCCCAGCATTTT.

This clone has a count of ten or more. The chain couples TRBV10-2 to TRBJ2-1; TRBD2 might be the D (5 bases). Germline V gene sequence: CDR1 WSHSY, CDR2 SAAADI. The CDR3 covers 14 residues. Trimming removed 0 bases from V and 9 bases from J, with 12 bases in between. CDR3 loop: CASSESEEWGEQFF. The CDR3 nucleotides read TGCGCCAGCAGTGAGTCGGAGGAGTGGGGTGAGCAGTTCTTC.

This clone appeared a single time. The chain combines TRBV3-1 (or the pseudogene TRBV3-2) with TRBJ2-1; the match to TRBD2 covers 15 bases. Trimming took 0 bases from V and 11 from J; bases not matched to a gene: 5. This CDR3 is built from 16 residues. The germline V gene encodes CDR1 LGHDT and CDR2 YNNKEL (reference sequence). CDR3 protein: CASSQDPGLAGGKQFF. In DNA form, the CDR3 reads TGTGCCAGCAGCCAAGACCCGGGACTAGCGGGGGGAAAGCAGTTCTTC.

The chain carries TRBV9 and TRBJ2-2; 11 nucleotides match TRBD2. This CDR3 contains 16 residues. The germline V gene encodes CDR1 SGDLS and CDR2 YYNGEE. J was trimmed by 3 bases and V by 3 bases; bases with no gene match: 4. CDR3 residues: CASSALAGVDTGELFF. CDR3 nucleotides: TGTGCCAGCAGCGCACTAGCGGGGGTCGACACCGGGGAGCTGTTTTTT.